This T cell receptor beta chain was recorded in a study of blood T cells in healthy people across ages. Points from the study as a whole: Naive CD4+ cells and diversity were both higher in long-lived donors than in aged donors.

CDR3 length: 14 amino acids. The V and J ends lost 7 bases and 9 bases respectively, with 17 bases between them. Germline V gene sequence: CDR1 SGHRS, CDR2 YFSETQ. The use of a sample-barcoded 5' primer and a J-beta primer mix characterized a second PCR of roughly 6 to 11 cycles. TCRdb reanalysed the 5' RACE reads using MiXCR and keeps one entry per CDR3 protein. The table includes some 1.4 million distinct CDR3 sequences, approximately 40% detected once. This clonotype appeared a single time. Antigen unknown. The specimen sequenced was blood. The receptor was derived from a woman under 30 in good health. This sequence joins TRBV5-1 and TRBJ1-6; TRBD1 might be the D (6 bases). CDR3 region: CASGPDSLLSPLHF. In nucleotides, the CDR3 is TGCGCCAGCGGCCCGGACAGTTTACTTTCACCCCTCCACTTT.